Reported below is one T cell receptor beta chain. The sample originates from a study of control samples from healthy donors and cancer patients. Germline V gives CDR1 SNHLY, CDR2 FYNNEI. Unmatched junction bases numbered 9, after V lost 0 bases and J lost 7 bases. The CDR3 length is 17 residues. Clones were sequenced by immunoSEQ multiplex PCR, and TCRdb holds only the in-frame ones, with some missing. The sample shows more than 85,000 clones, around 89% of them seen only once. The sequence derives from a woman between 50 and 59 years old in good health. The V and J genes are TRBV2 and TRBJ2-2, with TRBD2 identical over 9 bases. The sequenced sample was blood. The CDR3 bases are TGTGCCAGCAGTGAAGCGGGCCTGGGACTAGCAGGCGGGGAGCTGTTTTTT. Its protein product is CASSEAGLGLAGGELFF.